Presented here are 25 T cell receptor beta chains from one specimen sequenced in a study of identical twins (dated by TCRdb to 2015 to 2016). Receptor libraries were prepared by 5' RACE. Sequencer: Illumina HiSeq 2000. TCRdb handled the public reads itself, with Q25 trimming in fastp and clone calling in MiXCR, and kept productive beta chains. Duplicate CDR3 protein sequences are folded into a single record with the most common DNA and genes. In all, the sample holds roughly 700,000 distinct CDR3 sequences, and around 8.3% of those were seen once. Around 0.95% of the sample goes to the ten largest clones. The same data also went into a second study, on yellow fever vaccine responses in identical twins.

The specimen was PBMCs. These receptors all stem from a woman between 18 and 29 years old in good health.

At least ten counts were recorded for this clonotype. The chain carries TRBV11-2 and TRBJ2-1; D ambiguous. V was clipped by 3 bases and J by 10 bases, with 10 bases between them. The CDR3 runs 12 residues. Germline V lookup: CDR1 SGHAT, CDR2 FQNNGV. The CDR3 region has the DNA TGTGCCAGCAGCTTCCTGGCCCGGGAGCAGTTCTTC. Protein product: CASSFLAREQFF.

This clonotype was seen a few times. The rearrangement links TRBV11-2 to TRBJ1-2; no firm D call. Germline lookup yields CDR1 SGHAT and CDR2 FQNNGV. This CDR3 is 16 amino acids long. Trimming left V 2 bases short and J 0 bases short, with 13 bases between. CDR3: CASSLNLQIANYGYTF. The CDR3 bases are TGTGCCAGCAGCTTAAATTTACAGATAGCTAACTATGGCTACACCTTC.

This clonotype was detected ten times or more. The J gene is TRBJ2-7, the V gene TRBV7-2; 7 bases are a match to TRBD1. This CDR3 contains 13 residues. V lost 3 bases, J lost 3 bases, and 2 bases stayed unmatched. Germline V gene data show CDR1 as SGHTA and CDR2 as FQGNSA. The CDR3 nucleotides are TGTGCCAGCAGCTTTTACAGGGGCTACGAGCAGTACTTC. Its protein is CASSFYRGYEQYF. Together with reference TRBV7-2 and TRBJ2-7, the CDR3 gives the full variable domain: GAGVSQSPSNKVTEKGKDVELRCDPISGHTALYWYRQSLGQGLEFLIYFQGNSAPDKSGLPSDRFSAERTGGSVSTLTIQRTQQEDSAVYLCASSFYRGYEQYFGPGTRLTVT.

The table lists this clonotype with many counts. The J gene is TRBJ2-3, the V gene TRBV9; tentative D call: TRBD2 (6 bases). The CDR3 length is 14 residues. The germline V and J ends were trimmed by 3 bases and 5 bases, with 13 bases remaining between them. Germline loops: CDR1 SGDLS, CDR2 YYNGEE. The CDR3 spells CASSGGLSGDTQYF. The CDR3 DNA reads TGTGCCAGCAGCGGTGGACTATCCGGAGATACGCAGTATTTT.

This clonotype has more than one count but fewer than ten. This chain connects TRBV6-2 or TRBV6-3 to TRBJ2-7; D may be TRBD2 (5 bases). The ends were cut back, 7 bases at V and 1 base at J, with 11 bases in the middle. The CDR3 covers 13 residues. Germline lookup yields CDR1 MNHEY and CDR2 SVGEGT. CDR3 in DNA: TGTGCCAGCACCCCCGGGGTGTCCTACGAGCAGTACTTC. This gives the protein CASTPGVSYEQYF.

CDR3 amino acids: CASSEGSSPDTQYF. CDR3 bases: TGTGCCAGCAGTGAAGGGAGCAGTCCAGATACGCAGTATTTT. This chain joins TRBV25-1 and TRBJ2-3; the D gene is possibly TRBD2 (5 bases). This CDR3 is built from 14 residues. V lost 2 bases and J lost 4, with 10 bases in between. Germline-derived CDR1 and CDR2 are MGHDK and SYGVNS.

In this sample, this clonotype turned up a few times. CDR3: CASSPGNQETQYF. The CDR3 bases are TGTGCCAGCAGTCCGGGGAACCAAGAGACCCAGTACTTC. This chain links TRBV28 with TRBJ2-5; tentatively, D is TRBD2 (5 bases). This CDR3 region has 13 residues. V lost 5 bases to trimming and J lost 0 bases, with 7 bases between them. The germline V gene has CDR1 MDHEN and CDR2 SYDVKM.

J is TRBJ1-3 and V is TRBV6-1; D is possibly TRBD1 (5 bases). Trimming removed 5 bases at V and 0 bases at J, with 11 bases between. The CDR3 length is 15 residues. Germline CDR1 MNHNS, CDR2 SASEGT. CDR3 DNA sequence: TGTGCCAGCAGTAGTGGACAAAACTCTGGAAACACCATATATTTT. Its translation: CASSSGQNSGNTIYF.

Only a few counts were recorded for this clonotype. The CDR3 DNA is TGTGCCAGCAGCTTACGGGCAGGGGGCGCGGGGCAGCCCCAGCATTTT. This codes for CASSLRAGGAGQPQHF. The chain couples TRBV7-2 to TRBJ1-5; 8 nucleotides align to TRBD1. The J segment lost 7 bases and the V segment lost 2 bases, leaving 10 bases of the junction unmatched. Germline V gene lookup returns CDR1 SGHTA and CDR2 FQGNSA. This CDR3 has 16 amino acids.

This clonotype occurred a few times. V usage is TRBV28 and J usage is TRBJ1-1, with 8 bases fitting TRBD1. The V segment lost 3 bases and the J segment 5 bases; nucleotides outside the gene matches: 8. This CDR3 has 15 amino acids. Looked up from germline, CDR1 is MDHEN and CDR2 is SYDVKM. The CDR3 spells CASSFPDRVGTEAFF. The CDR3 coding sequence is TGTGCCAGCAGTTTCCCGGACAGGGTAGGGACTGAAGCTTTCTTT.

The sample holds a few counts of this clonotype. The chain has TRBV7-8 and TRBJ2-1, with D hard to call. This CDR3 is built from 15 residues. Trimming removed 5 bases from V and 7 bases from J, with 18 bases in between. Germline V gene data show CDR1 as SGHVS and CDR2 as FQNEAQ. The CDR3 DNA sequence: TGTGCCAGCAGCCATAGGTTCATGGAGCGAAATGAGCAGTTCTTC. Translating gives CASSHRFMERNEQFF.

This clonotype was seen ten or more times. This rearrangement joins TRBV19 to TRBJ1-1; a weak D match, TRBD1 (6 bases). The CDR3 totals 17 residues. V was trimmed by 2 bases and J by 0 bases, leaving 16 bases between them. The V gene's germline CDR1 is LNHDA and CDR2 SQIVND (reference sequence). The CDR3 sequence is CASSILETGRMNTEAFF. The CDR3, as DNA: TGTGCCAGTAGTATACTCGAGACAGGTCGGATGAACACTGAAGCTTTCTTT.

This clonotype was seen a few times. CDR3 protein: CSVEDLKDYEQYF. DNA of the CDR3: TGCAGCGTTGAAGATCTCAAGGACTACGAGCAGTACTTC. V is TRBV29-1 and J is TRBJ2-7; D ambiguous. Trimming removed 0 bases at V and 3 bases at J, with 9 bases between. In germline, CDR1 is SQVTM, CDR2 ANQGSEA. This CDR3 is 13 amino acids long.

Only a few counts were recorded for this clonotype. The chain links TRBV7-8 to TRBJ2-1, with D possibly matching TRBD2 (6 bases). Germline CDR1 SGHVS, CDR2 FQNEAQ. V lost 2 bases and J 1 base, leaving 21 bases between the germline ends. The CDR3 consists of 19 residues. The CDR3 loop is CASSLFLRSLAASYNEQFF. The CDR3 DNA follows: TGTGCCAGCAGCTTATTCCTCCGGTCACTAGCAGCATCCTACAATGAGCAGTTCTTC.

The table lists this clonotype with a few counts. J is TRBJ2-5 and V is TRBV14; D possibly uses TRBD1 or TRBD2 (5 bases each). V was pared by 5 bases and J by 6 bases, with 22 bases between. Germline CDR1 and CDR2: SGHDN and FVKESK. CDR3 length: 16 residues. The CDR3 sequence: CASSSSGARRLKTQYF. The CDR3 nucleotides are TGTGCCAGCAGCTCTTCCGGGGCCCGGAGGCTGAAGACCCAGTACTTC.

The sample holds a few counts of this clonotype. This chain connects TRBV6-5 to TRBJ2-1; 10 bases align to TRBD1. The V gene end was trimmed by 4 bases and the J gene end by 9 bases; junction bases not matched to a gene: 6. Germline lookup yields CDR1 MNHEY and CDR2 SVGAGI. The CDR3 length is 14 residues. The CDR3 region is CASSSPGQGIEQFF. The CDR3 region has the DNA TGTGCCAGCAGTTCACCGGGACAGGGGATTGAGCAGTTCTTC.

This chain connects TRBV7-9 to TRBJ2-1, with 10 positions matching TRBD1. This CDR3 has 14 amino acids. Germline lookup yields CDR1 SEHNR and CDR2 FQNEAQ (reference sequence). With 5 bases clipped from V and 8 bases from J, the junction kept 6 bases outside the gene matches. The chain's CDR3 is CASSRSGTGDEQFF. The CDR3 region has the DNA TGTGCCAGCAGCCGGTCCGGGACAGGGGATGAGCAGTTCTTC.

This clonotype was detected a few times. The V and J genes are TRBV20-1 and TRBJ2-1; 8 bases are a match to TRBD1. The CDR3 has 13 residues. Germline-derived CDR1 and CDR2 are DFQATT and SNEGSKA (reference sequence). With 5 bases clipped from V and 7 bases from J, the junction kept 7 bases outside the gene matches. As DNA, the CDR3 is TGCAGTGCTCGGACAGGGTTCGTTAATGAGCAGTTCTTC. This translates into CSARTGFVNEQFF.

V is TRBV5-1 and J is TRBJ1-1; the match to TRBD1 covers 10 bases. The CDR3 extends over 17 amino acids. Trimming took 2 bases from V and 0 from J; bases not matched to a gene: 7. Germline V gene sequence: CDR1 SGHRS, CDR2 YFSETQ. Here the CDR3 DNA reads TGCGCCAGCAGCTTCCGACAGGGGGCTAGGGTGAACACTGAAGCTTTCTTT. As protein: CASSFRQGARVNTEAFF.

This clonotype was detected a few times. The V call is TRBV19, the J call TRBJ2-1; TRBD2 is a possible D gene (5 bases). Trimming took 7 bases from V and 10 from J, leaving 11 bases between them. The CDR3 spans 11 residues. Germline lookup yields CDR1 LNHDA and CDR2 SQIVND (reference sequence). The chain's CDR3 is CASKIRREQFF. In DNA form, the CDR3 reads TGTGCCAGTAAGATAAGGAGGGAGCAGTTCTTC.

This clonotype has at least ten counts. The chain recombines TRBV7-9 with TRBJ2-5, with D tentatively TRBD1 or TRBD2 (5 bases each). CDR3 length: 16 amino acids. The V end was cut by 4 bases, the J end by 5 bases, with 20 bases between. Germline-derived CDR1 and CDR2 are SEHNR and FQNEAQ (reference sequence). The CDR3 is CASSSPGTADVETQYF. The CDR3 DNA reads TGTGCCAGCAGCTCCCCCGGGACGGCGGATGTGGAGACCCAGTACTTC.

The table lists this clonotype with a few counts. The chain combines TRBV11-2 with TRBJ2-1, with no clear D. The CDR3 length is 18 residues. Looked up from germline, CDR1 is SGHAT and CDR2 is FQNNGV. V lost 2 bases, J lost 0 bases, and 17 bases lay in between. CDR3 nucleotide sequence: TGTGCCAGCAGCTTATCCCCCTCTGCGAAATACTCCTACAATGAGCAGTTCTTC. The encoded protein is CASSLSPSAKYSYNEQFF.

There are a few counts of this clonotype. V and J are TRBV7-4 and TRBJ2-7; the D is unclear. The CDR3 runs to 16 residues. Germline CDR1 and CDR2: SGHVT and SQSDAQ. V was trimmed by 1 base and J by 6 bases, leaving 19 bases between them. The chain's CDR3 is CASSLGAATTESEQYF. The CDR3 nucleotides read TGTGCCAGCAGCTTAGGAGCTGCAACTACGGAGAGCGAGCAGTACTTC.

This clonotype was recorded many times. The chain is built from TRBV10-3 and TRBJ2-2; 11 bases are a match to TRBD2. Germline V lookup: CDR1 ENHRY, CDR2 SYGVKD. With 1 base clipped from V and 3 bases from J, the junction kept 10 bases outside the gene matches. The CDR3 covers 19 residues. CDR3 protein: CAISEFRLAGRTDTGELFF. CDR3 nucleotide sequence: TGTGCCATCAGTGAGTTTAGACTAGCGGGACGAACGGACACCGGGGAGCTGTTTTTT.

J is TRBJ2-7 and V is TRBV27; no definite D call. The CDR3 sequence is 17 residues long. The germline gives CDR1 MNHEY, CDR2 SMNVEV (reference sequence). V lost 8 bases to trimming and J lost 2 bases, with 25 bases between them. CDR3 residues: CASVAAFPPHRTYEQYF. The CDR3 DNA follows: TGTGCCAGCGTTGCGGCGTTCCCCCCCCACCGAACCTACGAGCAGTACTTC.